The subject of this entry is one TCR beta chain. What it recognizes is unknown. Germline V gene sequence: CDR1 SGHTA, CDR2 FQGNSA. The CDR3 sequence is 12 residues long. The time point: newly diagnosed, previously untreated cHL patient sample. PBMCs from untreated, newly diagnosed classical Hodgkin lymphoma were comparison samples. The data originate from a study of PD-1 blockade in classical Hodgkin lymphoma. The assay was immunoSEQ multiplex PCR, and TCRdb's table has in-frame clones only and misses some. The sample shows roughly 70,000 clones, more than 85% of them seen only once. Study-wide findings and caveats: According to reports, newly diagnosed patients had lower baseline TCR diversity than healthy donors, and relapsed/refractory patients had lower baseline TCR diversity still. Factors driving the repertoire differences, possibly disease activity or prior therapy, remain undefined.

This rearrangement joins TRBV7-2 to TRBJ2-2; D not certain. The sequenced sample consisted of peripheral blood mononuclear cells (PBMCs). This TCR derives from a human donor with classical Hodgkin lymphoma. CDR3 in amino acids: CASWRNTGELFF. The CDR3 DNA reads as TGTGCGAGCTGGCGGAACACCGGGGAGCTGTTTTTT. Combining the CDR3 with reference TRBV7-2 and TRBJ2-2 gives the whole variable domain GAGVSQSPSNKVTEKGKDVELRCDPISGHTALYWYRQSLGQGLEFLIYFQGNSAPDKSGLPSDRFSAERTGGSVSTLTIQRTQQEDSAVYLCASWRNTGELFFGEGSRLTVL.